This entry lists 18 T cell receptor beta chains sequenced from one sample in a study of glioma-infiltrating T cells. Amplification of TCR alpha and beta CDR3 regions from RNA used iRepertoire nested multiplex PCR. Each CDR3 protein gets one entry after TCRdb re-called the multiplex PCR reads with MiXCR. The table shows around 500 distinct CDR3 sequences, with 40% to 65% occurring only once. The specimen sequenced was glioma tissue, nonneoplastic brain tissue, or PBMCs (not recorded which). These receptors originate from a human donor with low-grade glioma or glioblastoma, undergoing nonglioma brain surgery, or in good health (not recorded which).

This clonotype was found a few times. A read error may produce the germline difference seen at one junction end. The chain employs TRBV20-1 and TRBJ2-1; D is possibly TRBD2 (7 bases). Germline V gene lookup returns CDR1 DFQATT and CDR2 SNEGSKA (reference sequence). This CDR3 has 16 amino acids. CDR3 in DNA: TGCAATGCTCCTACCCTGGGGGCTAGCGGTCCTAATGAGCAGTTCTTC. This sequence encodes CNAPTLGASGPNEQFF.

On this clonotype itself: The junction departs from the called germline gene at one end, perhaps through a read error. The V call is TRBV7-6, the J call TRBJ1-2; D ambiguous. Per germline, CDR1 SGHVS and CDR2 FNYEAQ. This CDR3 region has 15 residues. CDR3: CTSNLLREANYGYTF. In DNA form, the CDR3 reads TGTACCAGCAACTTATTGAGGGAAGCTAACTATGGCTACACCTTC.

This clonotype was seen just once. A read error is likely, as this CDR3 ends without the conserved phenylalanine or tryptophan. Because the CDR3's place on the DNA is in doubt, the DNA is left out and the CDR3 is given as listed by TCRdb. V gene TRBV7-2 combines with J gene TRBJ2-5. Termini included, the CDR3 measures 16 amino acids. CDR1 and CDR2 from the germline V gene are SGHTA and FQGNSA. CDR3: CSRSLELAGGQEVTYL.

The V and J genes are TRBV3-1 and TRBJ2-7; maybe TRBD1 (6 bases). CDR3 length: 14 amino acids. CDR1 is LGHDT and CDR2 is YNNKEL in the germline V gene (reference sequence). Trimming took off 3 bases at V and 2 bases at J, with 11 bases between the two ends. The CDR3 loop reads CASSQGHLTYEQYF. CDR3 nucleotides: TGTGCCAGCAGCCAGGGACACCTAACCTACGAGCAGTACTTC.

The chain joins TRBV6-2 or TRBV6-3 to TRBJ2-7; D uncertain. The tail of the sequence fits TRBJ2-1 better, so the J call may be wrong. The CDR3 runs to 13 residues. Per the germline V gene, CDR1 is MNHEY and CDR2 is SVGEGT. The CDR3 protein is CARTKRVAYEQFF. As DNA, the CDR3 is TGTGCCAGAACGAAAAGGGTGGCCTACGAGCAGTTCTTC.

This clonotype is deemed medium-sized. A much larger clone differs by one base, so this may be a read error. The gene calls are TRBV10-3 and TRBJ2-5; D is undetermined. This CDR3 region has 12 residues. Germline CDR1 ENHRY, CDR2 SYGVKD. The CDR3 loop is CAISEGRETRYF. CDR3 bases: TGTGCCATCAGTGAGGGACGAGAGACCCGGTACTTC.

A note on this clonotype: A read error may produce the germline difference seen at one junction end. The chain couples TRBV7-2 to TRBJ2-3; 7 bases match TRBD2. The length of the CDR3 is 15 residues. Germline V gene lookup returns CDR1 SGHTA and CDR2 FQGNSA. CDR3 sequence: CASSWRRGSTGTKYF. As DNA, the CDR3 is TGTGCCAGCAGCTGGCGGCGGGGGAGCACAGGTACGAAGTATTTT. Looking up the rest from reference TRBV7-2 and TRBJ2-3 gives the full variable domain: GAGVSQSPSNKVTEKGKDVELRCDPISGHTALYWYRQSLGQGLEFLIYFQGNSAPDKSGLPSDRFSAERTGGSVSTLTIQRTQQEDSAVYLCASSWRRGSTGTKYFGPGTRLTVL.

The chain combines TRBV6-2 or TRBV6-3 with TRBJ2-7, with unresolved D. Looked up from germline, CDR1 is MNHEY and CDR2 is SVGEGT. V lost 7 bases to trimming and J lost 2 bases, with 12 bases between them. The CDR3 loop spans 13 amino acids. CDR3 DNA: TGTGCCAGCAAGAAAAGGGTGGCCTACGAGCAGTACTTC. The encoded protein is CASKKRVAYEQYF.

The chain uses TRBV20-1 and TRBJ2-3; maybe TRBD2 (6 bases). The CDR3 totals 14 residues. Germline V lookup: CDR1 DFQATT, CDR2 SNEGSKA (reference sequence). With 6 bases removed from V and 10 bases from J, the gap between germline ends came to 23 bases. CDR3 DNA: TGCAGTGCCCCCGGGGGTCACAGCACGGATGCGCAGTATTTT. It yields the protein CSAPGGHSTDAQYF.

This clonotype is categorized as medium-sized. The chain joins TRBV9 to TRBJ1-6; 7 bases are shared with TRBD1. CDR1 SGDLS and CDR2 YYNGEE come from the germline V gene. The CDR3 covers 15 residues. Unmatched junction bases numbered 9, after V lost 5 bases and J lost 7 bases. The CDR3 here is CASRDGGGANSPLHF. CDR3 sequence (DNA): TGTGCCAGCAGGGACGGAGGGGGCGCGAATTCACCCCTCCACTTT.

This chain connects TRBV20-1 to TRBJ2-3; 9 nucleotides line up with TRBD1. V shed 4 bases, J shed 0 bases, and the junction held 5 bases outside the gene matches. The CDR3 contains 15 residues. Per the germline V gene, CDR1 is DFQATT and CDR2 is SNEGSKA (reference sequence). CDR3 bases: TGCAGTGCTACGGACAGGGGTCTCAGCACAGATACGCAGTATTTT. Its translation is CSATDRGLSTDTQYF.

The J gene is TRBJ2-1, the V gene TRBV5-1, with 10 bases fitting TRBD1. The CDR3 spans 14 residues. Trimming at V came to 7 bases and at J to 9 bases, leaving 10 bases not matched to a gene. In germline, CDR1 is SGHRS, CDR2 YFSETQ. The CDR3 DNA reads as TGCGCCAGCCACGACAGGGGGCGCGTTAGTGAGCAGTTCTTC. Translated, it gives CASHDRGRVSEQFF.

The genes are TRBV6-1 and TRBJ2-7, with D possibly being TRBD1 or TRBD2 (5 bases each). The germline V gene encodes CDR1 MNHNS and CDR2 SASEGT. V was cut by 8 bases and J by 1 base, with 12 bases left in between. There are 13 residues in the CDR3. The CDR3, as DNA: TGTGCCAGCGCGGGCAGGGTGTCCTACGAGCAGTACTTC. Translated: CASAGRVSYEQYF.

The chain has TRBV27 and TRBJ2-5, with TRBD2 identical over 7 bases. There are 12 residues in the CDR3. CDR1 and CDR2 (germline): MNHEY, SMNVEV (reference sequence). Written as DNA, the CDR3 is TGTGACAGTTTGAGGGAGGGAGAGACCCAGTACTTC. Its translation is CDSLREGETQYF.

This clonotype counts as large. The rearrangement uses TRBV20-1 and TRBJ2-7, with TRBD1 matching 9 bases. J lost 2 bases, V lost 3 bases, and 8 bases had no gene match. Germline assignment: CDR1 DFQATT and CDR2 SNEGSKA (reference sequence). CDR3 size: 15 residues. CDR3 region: CSARDAGTGTYEQYF. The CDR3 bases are TGCAGTGCTAGGGACGCCGGGACAGGGACCTACGAGCAGTACTTC.

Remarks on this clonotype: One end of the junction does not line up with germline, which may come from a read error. In nucleotides, the CDR3 is TGTGCCAGCAGTTTAACTACTTACACCGGGGAGCTATTT. It encodes CASSLTTYTGELF. The chain has TRBV27 and TRBJ2-2, with a possible D match to TRBD2 (5 bases). The length of the CDR3 is 13 residues. Germline V gene sequence: CDR1 MNHEY, CDR2 SMNVEV (reference sequence).

In DNA, the CDR3 is TGCGCCAGCAGCCGCACAGACGGTAGAGCCGAGCAGTACTTC. It codes for CASSRTDGRAEQYF. The chain combines TRBV4-1 with TRBJ2-7; D remains ambiguous. In germline, CDR1 is MGHRA, CDR2 YSYEKL. The CDR3 contains 14 residues. V was shortened by 4 bases and J by 6 bases, with 16 bases between the two germline ends.

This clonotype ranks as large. The CDR3 is CASSLREGETQYF. The CDR3 DNA reads TGTGCCAGCAGTTTGAGGGAGGGAGAGACCCAGTACTTC. This chain connects TRBV27 to TRBJ2-5; 7 positions agree with TRBD2. This CDR3 region has 13 residues. Trimming removed 3 bases from V and 4 bases from J; junction bases left unmatched: 2. Germline values: CDR1 MNHEY, CDR2 SMNVEV (reference sequence).